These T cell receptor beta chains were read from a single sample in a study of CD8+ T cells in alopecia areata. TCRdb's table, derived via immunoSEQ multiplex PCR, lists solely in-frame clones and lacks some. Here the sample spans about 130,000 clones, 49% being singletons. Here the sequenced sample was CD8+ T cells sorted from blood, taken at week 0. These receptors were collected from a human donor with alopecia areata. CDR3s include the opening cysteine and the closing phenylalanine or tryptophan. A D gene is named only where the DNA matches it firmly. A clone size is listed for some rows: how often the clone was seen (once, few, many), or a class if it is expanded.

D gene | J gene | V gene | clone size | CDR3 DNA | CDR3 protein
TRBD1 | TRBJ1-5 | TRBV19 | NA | TGTGCCAGTAGTATAGAGACAGGGGGCGGGCAGCCCCAGCATTTT | CASSIETGGGQPQHF
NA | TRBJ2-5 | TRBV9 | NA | TGTGCCAGCAGCGTAGGAACCCAAGAGACCCAGTACTTC | CASSVGTQETQYF
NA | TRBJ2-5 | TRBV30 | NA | TGTGCCTGGAGTGAGGGCAGGGAAGGAGAGACCCAGTACTTC | CAWSEGREGETQYF
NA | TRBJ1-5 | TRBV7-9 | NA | TGTGCCAGCAGCTTCGTGGGTAGCAATCAGCCCCAGCATTTT | CASSFVGSNQPQHF
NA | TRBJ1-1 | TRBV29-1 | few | TGCAGCGCCGAATTCCTTGACCTCACTGAAGCTTTCTTT | CSAEFLDLTEAFF
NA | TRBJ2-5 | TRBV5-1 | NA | TGCGCCAGCAGCCCACGACACCCTGGACGGGAGACCCAGTACTTC | CASSPRHPGRETQYF
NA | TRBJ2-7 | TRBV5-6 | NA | TGTGCCAGCAGCTTGGGAGGACTCTCCTACGCGCAGTACTTC | CASSLGGLSYAQYF
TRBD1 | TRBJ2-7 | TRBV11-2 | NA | TGTGCCAGCAGCACGACAGGGCCCTACGAGCAGTACTTC | CASSTTGPYEQYF
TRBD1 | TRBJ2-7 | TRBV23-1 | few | TGCGCCAGCAGTCAATCCATACAGGGGGTCTTATGGGAGCAGTACTTC | CASSQSIQGVLWEQYF
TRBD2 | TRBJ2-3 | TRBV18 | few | TGTGCCAGCTCACCTTTAGCGGGGGCCACAGATACGCAGTATTTT | CASSPLAGATDTQYF
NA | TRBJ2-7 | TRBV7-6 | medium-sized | TGTGCCAGCAGCCCGGGGCCGAATTACGAGCAGTACTTC | CASSPGPNYEQYF
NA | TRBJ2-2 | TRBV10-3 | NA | TGTGCCATCACCGGTCAGGGAGTGGACACCGGGGAGCTGTTTTTT | CAITGQGVDTGELFF
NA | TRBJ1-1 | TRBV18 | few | TGTGCCAGCTCACCCCCGAGGGGGAGGAATGAAGCTTTCTTT | CASSPPRGRNEAFF
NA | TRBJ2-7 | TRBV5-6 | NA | TGTGCCAGCAGCTTCGGGACACACTACGAGCAGTACTTC | CASSFGTHYEQYF
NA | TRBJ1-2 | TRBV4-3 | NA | TGCGCCAGCAGCCAATGGAGGGGTGACTATGGCTACACCTTC | CASSQWRGDYGYTF
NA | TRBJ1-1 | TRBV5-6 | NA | TGTGCCAGCAGCTTGGTTACAGGGAACACTGAAGCTTTCTTT | CASSLVTGNTEAFF
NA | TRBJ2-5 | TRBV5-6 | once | TGTGCCAGCAGCTTGCCGGTGGGTTACCAAGAGACCCAGTACTTC | CASSLPVGYQETQYF
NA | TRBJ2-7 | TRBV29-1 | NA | TGCAGCGTTGAAGGACCCGCCTACGAGCAGTACTTC | CSVEGPAYEQYF
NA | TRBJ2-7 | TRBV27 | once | TGTGCCACCGGAGGGGGTTTCGGCTACGAGCAGTACTTC | CATGGGFGYEQYF
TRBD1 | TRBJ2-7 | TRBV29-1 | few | TGCAGCGGACAGGGGGCCTACGAGCAGTACTTC | CSGQGAYEQYF
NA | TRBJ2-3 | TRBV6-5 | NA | TGTGCCAGCAGTTATACCGAGACAGATACGCAGTATTTT | CASSYTETDTQYF
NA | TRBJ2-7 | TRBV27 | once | TGTGCCAGCAGCGCGTCTAACGAGCAGTACTTC | CASSASNEQYF
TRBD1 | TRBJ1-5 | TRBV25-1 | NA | TGTGCCAGCAGTGAAGGGGACAGCTTAGAGCCCCAGCATTTT | CASSEGDSLEPQHF
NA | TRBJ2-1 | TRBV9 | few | TGTGCCAGCAGCGTAGCCTTTTCTCGGGGTAGCAGCCTCAATGAGCAGTTCTTC | CASSVAFSRGSSLNEQFF
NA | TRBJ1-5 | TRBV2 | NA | TGTGCCAGCAGTGAGAAAATTGCCAGGAATCAGCCCCAGCATTTT | CASSEKIARNQPQHF
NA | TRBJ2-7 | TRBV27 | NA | TGTGCCAGCAGTTTGTTGGAGCAGGGTGAAAAGTACTTC | CASSLLEQGEKYF
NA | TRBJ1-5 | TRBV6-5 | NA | TGTGCCAGCAGTTACGGGCAGGGCAATCAGCCCCAGCATTTT | CASSYGQGNQPQHF
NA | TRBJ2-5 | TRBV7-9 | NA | TGTGCCAGCCTGGGGGGGCAGACCCAGTACTTC | CASLGGQTQYF
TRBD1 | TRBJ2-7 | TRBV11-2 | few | TGTGCCAGCTCCTGGGGACAGGGTTCCTACGAGCAGTACTTC | CASSWGQGSYEQYF
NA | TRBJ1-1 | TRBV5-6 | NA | TGTGCCAGCAGCTTGGGACCTACGAACACTGAAGCTTTCTTT | CASSLGPTNTEAFF
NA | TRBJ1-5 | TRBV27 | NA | TGTGCCAGTGGAAGCCTGGGCAATCAGCCCCAGCATTTT | CASGSLGNQPQHF
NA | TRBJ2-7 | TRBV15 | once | TGTGCCACCAGCAGAGATGATGGGGTCTCCTACGAGCAGTACTTC | CATSRDDGVSYEQYF
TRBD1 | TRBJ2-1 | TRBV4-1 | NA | TGCGCCAGCAGCGAAAGAGACCAGGGGGCCTACAATGAGCAGTTCTTC | CASSERDQGAYNEQFF
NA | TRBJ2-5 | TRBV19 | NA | TGTGCCAGTAGTATGGACAGTGAGGAGACCCAGTACTTC | CASSMDSEETQYF
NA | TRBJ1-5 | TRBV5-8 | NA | TGTGCCAGCAGCTTGGGAGGTTATAGCAATCAGCCCCAGCATTTT | CASSLGGYSNQPQHF
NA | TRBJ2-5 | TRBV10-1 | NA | TGCGCCAGCAGTGACCCGGGACACCAAGAGACCCAGTACTTC | CASSDPGHQETQYF
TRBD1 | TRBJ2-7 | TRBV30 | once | TGTGCCTGGAGTATAACGGAAGGGACAGGGGTCGACGAGCAGTACTTC | CAWSITEGTGVDEQYF
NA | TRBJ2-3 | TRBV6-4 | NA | TGTGCCAGCAGTGAAGGTGGGGGCACAGATACGCAGTATTTT | CASSEGGGTDTQYF
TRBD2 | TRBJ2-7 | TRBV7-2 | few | TGTGCCAGCAGCATTACTAGCGGGGGGTCCTACGAGCAGTACTTC | CASSITSGGSYEQYF
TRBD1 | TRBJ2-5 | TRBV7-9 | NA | TGTGCCAGCACCGGACAGGGAGGAGAGACCCAGTACTTC | CASTGQGGETQYF